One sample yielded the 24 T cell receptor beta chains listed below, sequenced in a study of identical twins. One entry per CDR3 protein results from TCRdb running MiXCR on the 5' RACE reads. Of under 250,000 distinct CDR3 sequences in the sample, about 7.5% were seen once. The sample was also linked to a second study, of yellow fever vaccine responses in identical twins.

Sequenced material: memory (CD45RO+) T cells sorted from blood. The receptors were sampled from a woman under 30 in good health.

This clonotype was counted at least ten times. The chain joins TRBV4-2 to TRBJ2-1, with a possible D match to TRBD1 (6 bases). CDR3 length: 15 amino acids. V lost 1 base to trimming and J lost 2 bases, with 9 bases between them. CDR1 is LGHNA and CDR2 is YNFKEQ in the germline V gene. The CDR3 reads CASSQARDTYNEQFF. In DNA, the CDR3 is TGTGCCAGCAGCCAAGCCCGGGACACCTACAATGAGCAGTTCTTC.

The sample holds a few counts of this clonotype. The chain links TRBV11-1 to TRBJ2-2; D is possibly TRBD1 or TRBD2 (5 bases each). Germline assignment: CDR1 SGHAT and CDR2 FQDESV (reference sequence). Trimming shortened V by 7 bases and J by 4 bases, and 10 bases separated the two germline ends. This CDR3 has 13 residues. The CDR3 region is CASIPRGTGELFF. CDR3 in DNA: TGTGCCAGCATCCCGAGGGGCACCGGGGAGCTGTTTTTT.

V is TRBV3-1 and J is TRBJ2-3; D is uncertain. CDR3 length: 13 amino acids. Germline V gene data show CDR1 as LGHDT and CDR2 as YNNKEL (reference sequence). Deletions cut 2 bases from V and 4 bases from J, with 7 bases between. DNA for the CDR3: TGTGCCAGCAGCCAACAAGGAGCAGATACGCAGTATTTT. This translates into CASSQQGADTQYF.

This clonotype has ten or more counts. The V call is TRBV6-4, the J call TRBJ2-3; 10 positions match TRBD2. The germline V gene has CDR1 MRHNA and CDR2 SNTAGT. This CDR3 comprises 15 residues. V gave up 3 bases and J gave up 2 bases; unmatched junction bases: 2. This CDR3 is CASSELAGNTDTQYF. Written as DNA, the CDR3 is TGTGCCAGCAGTGAACTAGCGGGGAACACAGATACGCAGTATTTT.

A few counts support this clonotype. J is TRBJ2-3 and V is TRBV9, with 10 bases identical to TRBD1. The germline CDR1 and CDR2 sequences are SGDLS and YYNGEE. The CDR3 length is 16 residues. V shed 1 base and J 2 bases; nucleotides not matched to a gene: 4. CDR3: CASSVTTGGNTDTQYF. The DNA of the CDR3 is TGTGCCAGCAGCGTAACGACAGGGGGCAACACAGATACGCAGTATTTT.

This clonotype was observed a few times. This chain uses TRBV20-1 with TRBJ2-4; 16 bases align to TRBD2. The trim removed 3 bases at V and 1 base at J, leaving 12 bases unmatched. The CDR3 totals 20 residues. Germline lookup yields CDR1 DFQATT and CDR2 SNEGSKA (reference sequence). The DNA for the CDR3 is TGCAGTGCTAGTAGGGGGGCCGGGACTAGCGGGAGGGCCGCCAAAAACATTCAGTACTTC. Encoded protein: CSASRGAGTSGRAAKNIQYF.

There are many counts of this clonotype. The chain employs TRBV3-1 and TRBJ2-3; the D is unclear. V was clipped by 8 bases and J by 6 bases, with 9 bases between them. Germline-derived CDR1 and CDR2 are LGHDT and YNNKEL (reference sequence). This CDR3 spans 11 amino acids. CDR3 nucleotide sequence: TGTGCCAGCGGGCGGCGGGATACGCAGTATTTT. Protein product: CASGRRDTQYF.

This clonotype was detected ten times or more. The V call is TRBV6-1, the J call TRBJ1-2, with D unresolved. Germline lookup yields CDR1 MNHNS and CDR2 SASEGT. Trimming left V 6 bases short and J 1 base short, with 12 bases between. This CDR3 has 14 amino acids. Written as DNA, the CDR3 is TGTGCCAGCAGCCAGCGTACTCATAACTATGGCTACACCTTC. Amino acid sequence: CASSQRTHNYGYTF.

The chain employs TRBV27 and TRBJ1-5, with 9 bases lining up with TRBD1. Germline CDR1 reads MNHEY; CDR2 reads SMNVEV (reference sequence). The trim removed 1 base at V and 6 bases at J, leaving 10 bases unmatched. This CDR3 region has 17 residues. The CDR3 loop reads CASSLWSTQGAGQPQHF. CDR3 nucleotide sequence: TGTGCCAGCAGTTTATGGTCCACACAGGGGGCAGGTCAGCCCCAGCATTTT.

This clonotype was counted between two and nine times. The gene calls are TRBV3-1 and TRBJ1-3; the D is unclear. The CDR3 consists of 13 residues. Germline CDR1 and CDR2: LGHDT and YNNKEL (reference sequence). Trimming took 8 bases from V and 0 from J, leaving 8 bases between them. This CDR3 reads CASGTSSGNTIYF. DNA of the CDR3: TGTGCCAGCGGAACCTCCTCTGGAAACACCATATATTTT.

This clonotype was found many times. The CDR3 nucleotides read TGTGCCAGCAGTTTAGGGCCGGGTCACACTGAAGCTTTCTTT. Translating gives CASSLGPGHTEAFF. This chain connects TRBV12-3 or TRBV12-4 to TRBJ1-1; D is undetermined. V dropped 1 base and J dropped 3 bases, with 9 bases sitting between them. The CDR3 spans 14 residues.

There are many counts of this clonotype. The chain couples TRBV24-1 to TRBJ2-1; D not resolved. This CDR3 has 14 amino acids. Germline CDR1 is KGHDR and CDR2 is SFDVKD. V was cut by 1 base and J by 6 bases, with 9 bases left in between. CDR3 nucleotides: TGTGCCACCAGTGATTTCTGGACGACCAATGAGCAGTTCTTC. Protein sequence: CATSDFWTTNEQFF.

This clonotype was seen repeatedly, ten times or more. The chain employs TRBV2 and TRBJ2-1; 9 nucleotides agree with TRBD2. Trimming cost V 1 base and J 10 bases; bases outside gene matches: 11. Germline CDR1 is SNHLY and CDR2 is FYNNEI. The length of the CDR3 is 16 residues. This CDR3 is CASSEVEASGDSEQFF. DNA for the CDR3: TGTGCCAGCAGTGAAGTCGAGGCTAGCGGGGACTCAGAGCAGTTCTTC.

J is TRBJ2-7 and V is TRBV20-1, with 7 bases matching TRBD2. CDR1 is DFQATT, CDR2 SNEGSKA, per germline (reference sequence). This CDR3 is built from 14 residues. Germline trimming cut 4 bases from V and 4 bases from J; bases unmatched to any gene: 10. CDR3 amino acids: CSATQGRELYEQYF. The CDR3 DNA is TGCAGTGCTACCCAAGGGCGGGAGTTATACGAGCAGTACTTC.

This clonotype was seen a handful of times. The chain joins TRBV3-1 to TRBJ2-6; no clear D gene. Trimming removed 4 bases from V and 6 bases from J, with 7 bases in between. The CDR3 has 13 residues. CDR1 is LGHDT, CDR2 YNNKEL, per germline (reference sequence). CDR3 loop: CASSPPLANVLTF. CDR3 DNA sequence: TGTGCCAGCAGCCCACCCTTGGCCAACGTCCTGACTTTC.

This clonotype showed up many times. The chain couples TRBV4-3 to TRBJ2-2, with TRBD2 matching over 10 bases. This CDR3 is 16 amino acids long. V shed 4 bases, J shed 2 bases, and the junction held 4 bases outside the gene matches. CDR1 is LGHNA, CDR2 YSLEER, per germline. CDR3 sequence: CASSLGLAENTGELFF. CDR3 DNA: TGCGCCAGCAGCCTAGGACTAGCGGAAAACACCGGGGAGCTGTTTTTT.

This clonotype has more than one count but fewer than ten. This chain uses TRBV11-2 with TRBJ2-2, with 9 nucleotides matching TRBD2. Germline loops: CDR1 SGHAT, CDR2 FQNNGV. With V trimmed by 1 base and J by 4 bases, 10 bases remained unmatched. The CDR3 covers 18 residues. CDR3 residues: CASSLVREGLARTGELFF. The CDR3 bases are TGTGCCAGCAGCTTAGTACGGGAAGGACTAGCGCGCACCGGGGAGCTGTTTTTT.

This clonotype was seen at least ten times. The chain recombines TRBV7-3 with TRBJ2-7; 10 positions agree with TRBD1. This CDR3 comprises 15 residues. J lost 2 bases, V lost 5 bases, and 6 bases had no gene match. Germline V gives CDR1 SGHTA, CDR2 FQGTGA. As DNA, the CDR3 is TGTGCCAGCAGCCCAGGGACAGGGGTCCCCTACGAGCAGTACTTC. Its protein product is CASSPGTGVPYEQYF.

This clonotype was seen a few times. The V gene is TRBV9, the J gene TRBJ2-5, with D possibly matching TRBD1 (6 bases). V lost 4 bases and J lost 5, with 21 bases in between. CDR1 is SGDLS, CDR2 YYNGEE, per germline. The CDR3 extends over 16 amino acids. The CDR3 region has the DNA TGTGCCAGCAGCCTCCGGACAGTCAACGATGGGGAGACCCAGTACTTC. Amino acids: CASSLRTVNDGETQYF.

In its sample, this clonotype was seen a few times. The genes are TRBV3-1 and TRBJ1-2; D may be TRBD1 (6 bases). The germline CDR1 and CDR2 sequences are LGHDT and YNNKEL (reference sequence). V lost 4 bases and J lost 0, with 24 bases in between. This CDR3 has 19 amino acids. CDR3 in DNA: TGTGCCAGCAGCCCAAACAGGGCCCGAGTGAAAGAAGCTAACTATGGCTACACCTTC. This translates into CASSPNRARVKEANYGYTF.

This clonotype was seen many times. The CDR3 region has the DNA TGTGCCAGCAGTCCTCGGACAGGGGGGAGTGAAGCTTTCTTT. This sequence encodes CASSPRTGGSEAFF. V is TRBV27 and J is TRBJ1-1, with 10 bases aligning to TRBD1. CDR3 length: 14 amino acids. Germline loops: CDR1 MNHEY, CDR2 SMNVEV (reference sequence). The V segment lost 5 bases and the J segment 7 bases; nucleotides outside the gene matches: 7.

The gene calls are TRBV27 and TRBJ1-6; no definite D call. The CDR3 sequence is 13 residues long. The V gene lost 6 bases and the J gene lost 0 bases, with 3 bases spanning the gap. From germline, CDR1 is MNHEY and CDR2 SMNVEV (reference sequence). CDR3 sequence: CASRSSYNSPLHF. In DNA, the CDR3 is TGTGCCAGCAGGAGCTCCTATAATTCACCCCTCCACTTT.

CDR3 protein: CASSYGEIADPSYEQYF. CDR3 DNA sequence: TGTGCCAGCAGTTACGGAGAAATAGCGGACCCCTCCTACGAGCAGTACTTC. The chain links TRBV6-2 or TRBV6-3 to TRBJ2-7; D perhaps matches TRBD2 (6 bases). CDR3 length: 17 residues. The V and J ends lost 2 bases and 0 bases respectively, with 17 bases between them. Germline V lookup: CDR1 MNHEY, CDR2 SVGEGT.

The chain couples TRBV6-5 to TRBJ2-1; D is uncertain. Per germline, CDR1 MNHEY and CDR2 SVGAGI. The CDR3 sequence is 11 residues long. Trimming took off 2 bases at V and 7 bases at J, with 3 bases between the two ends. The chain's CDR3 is CASSYKNEQFF. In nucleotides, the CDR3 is TGTGCCAGCAGTTACAAGAATGAGCAGTTCTTC.